This is a list of T cell receptor beta chains from one sample in a study of T cell clonotyping in hematopoietic cell transplantation. The assay was immunoSEQ multiplex PCR, and TCRdb's table has in-frame clones only and misses some. Of approximately 46,000 clones listed, 65% to 90% were seen once; the top ten hold about 6.1%. The material sequenced was peripheral blood mononuclear cells, taken before stem cell transplant. These receptors all come from a man aged 60 to 69 with biphenotypic leukemia. Some clones in this sample may be carry-over from other donors' samples. CDR3s leave out the opening cysteine and the closing phenylalanine or tryptophan.

V | CDR3
TRBV27 | ATSTGTALWPQH
TRBV2 | ASSLAGFVYEQY
TRBV4-3 | ASSDTGGNEQF
TRBV30 | AWSTHTGLNEKLF
TRBV4-2 | ASSPSGTDHYNEQF
TRBV7-2 | ASSTTAVASYETQY
TRBV13 | ASATGGRSGVGIVGTDTQY
TRBV9 | ASSVAPGQGNEAF
TRBV4-2 | ASSQGDSPTEAF
TRBV6-1 | ASTGVWGTDTQY
TRBV5-1 | ASKQLSDGNTIY
TRBV28 | ASSFFEAVETQY
TRBV18 | ASSPPWTGSYEQY
TRBV20-1 | SARQGVAF
TRBV6-6 | ASRDGTVGTEAF
TRBV2 | ASSGDAASTDTQY
TRBV2 | ASSPIRDANYGYT
TRBV7-9 | ASSSLSLYEQY
TRBV4-1 | ASSQLAGDYNEQF
TRBV27 | ASSLSKGEKLF
TRBV5-1 | ASSLASSTNTGELF
TRBV11-2 | ASSLDTAAPF
TRBV30 | AWRGLANEQF
TRBV21-1 | ASSKVRGQNSNQPQH
TRBV6-4 | ASSDPDLERERYNEQF
TRBV19 | ASNAGTEYGYT
TRBV11-2 | ASSRTGDTQY
TRBV27 | ASSLLVQRDEQF
TRBV30 | AWGGQGYGYT
TRBV4-3 | ASSQDRGASTEAF
TRBV5-1 | ASGRGSYEQY
TRBV28 | ASSSLAIHEQY
TRBV28 | ATEKEGSDGELF
TRBV7-3 | ASSMDGSGANVLT
TRBV27 | ASSPLMTSGITGELF
TRBV6-5 | ASSYLQGSEAF
TRBV28 | ASSPSAGSNTEAF
TRBV5-1 | ASLVGLCEQY
TRBV27 | ASSLSSLGVGVQY
TRBV28 | ASSLAGLHNDEQF
TRBV30 | AWSVSGMGETQY
TRBV5-1 | ASSLEGQAVRGYT
TRBV30 | AWKDTGTLKETQY
TRBV7-3 | ASSVNRLNEQF
TRBV27 | ASSGAGDLPYEQY
TRBV2 | ASSEGTSGTDTQY
TRBV4-2 | ASSRRFEGWNNQPQH
TRBV19 | ASSTNPFLGGDTYEQY
TRBV30 | AWSVTDSLNQPQH
TRBV5-1 | ASSLSQTRHEQF
TRBV5-1 | ASSLNTGELF
TRBV30 | AWRTGSDTEAF
TRBV2 | ASSRSTNGEKLF
TRBV28 | ASSQSLNQPQH
TRBV14 | ASSQDYKGHSGYT